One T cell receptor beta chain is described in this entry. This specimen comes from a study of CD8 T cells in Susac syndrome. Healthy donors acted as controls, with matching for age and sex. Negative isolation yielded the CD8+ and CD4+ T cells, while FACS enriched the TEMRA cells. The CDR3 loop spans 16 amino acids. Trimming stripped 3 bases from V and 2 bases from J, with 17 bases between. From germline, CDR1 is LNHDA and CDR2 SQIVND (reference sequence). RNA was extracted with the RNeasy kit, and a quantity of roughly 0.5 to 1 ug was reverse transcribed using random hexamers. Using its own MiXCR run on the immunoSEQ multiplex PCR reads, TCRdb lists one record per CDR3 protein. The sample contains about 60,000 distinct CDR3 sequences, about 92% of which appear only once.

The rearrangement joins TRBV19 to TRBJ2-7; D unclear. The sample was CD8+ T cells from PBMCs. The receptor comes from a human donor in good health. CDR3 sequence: CASSISIHRPPYEQYF. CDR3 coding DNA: TGTGCCAGTAGTATTTCGATTCACCGACCTCCCTACGAGCAGTACTTC. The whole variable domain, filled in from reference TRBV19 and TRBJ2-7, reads DGGITQSPKYLFRKEGQNVTLSCEQNLNHDAMYWYRQDPGQGLRLIYYSQIVNDFQKGDIAEGYSVSREKKESFPLTVTSAQKNPTAFYLCASSISIHRPPYEQYFGPGTRLTVT.